This TCR beta chain was identified during a study of T-cell reconstitution after alpha-beta-depleted transplantation in children. For TCRbeta, the library was prepared with unique molecular identifiers. TCRdb analysed the PCR reads with MiXCR anew, one entry per CDR3 protein. Here the sample spans fewer than 150,000 distinct CDR3 sequences, around 9.8% being singletons. Germline lookup yields CDR1 DFQATT and CDR2 SNEGSKA (reference sequence). The CDR3 has 15 amino acids. The V and J ends lost 0 bases and 0 bases respectively, with 9 bases between them. The chain carries TRBV20-1 and TRBJ2-4, with no clear D. This clonotype was obtained from a girl under three years old who had a stem cell transplant for combined immunodeficiency, so the T cells may come from the graft donor. The sample consisted of PBMCs, mostly from graft donor cells, taken 180 days after TCRalphabeta/CD19-depleted stem cell transplant. The CDR3 protein is CSARESALAKNIQYF. The CDR3 DNA sequence: TGCAGTGCTAGAGAGTCAGCTCTAGCCAAAAACATTCAGTACTTC.